This T cell receptor beta chain was recorded in a study of cytomegalovirus exposure and HLA in healthy donors. Whole-study findings and limits: TRBV6-2, TRBV6-3 and other indistinguishable V segments were excluded.

Germline V gene sequence: CDR1 MNHEY, CDR2 SMNVEV (reference sequence). The CDR3 is 12 residues long. The V and J ends lost 7 bases and 8 bases, in that order; junction bases with no gene match: 3. Only a few counts were recorded for this clone. Its cognate antigen is unknown. PCR used 60 Vbeta primers and 13 Jbeta primers. Sequencing used immunoSEQ multiplex PCR; TCRdb keeps in-frame clones, though not all of them. Of 150,000 to 190,000 clones in the sample, 75% were seen once. Source material: PBMCs. The V and J genes are TRBV27 and TRBJ1-2, with TRBD1 matching over 11 bases. The sequence was collected from a man between 18 and 29 years old in good health and CMV-seronegative. In nucleotides, the CDR3 is TGTGCCAGCATGGGACAGGGGGAAGGCTACACCTTC. It yields the protein CASMGQGEGYTF.